These 13 T cell receptor beta chains originate from one sample sequenced in a study of patients and donors after allogeneic stem cell transplantation. TCRdb recomputed calls from the RT-PCR reads with MiXCR, one row per CDR3 protein. The sample yields 900,000 to 1,000,000 distinct CDR3 sequences, about a sixth seen once. The sample taken for sequencing was blood, either unsorted or a sorted T cell fraction (not recorded which). The origin of the receptors is a human donor who was either an allogeneic HSCT recipient or a stem cell or donor lymphocyte infusion donor (not recorded which). It is not recorded whose cells these are; they may come from a transplant donor.

The rearrangement uses TRBV15 and TRBJ2-7; TRBD1 is a possible D gene (5 bases). There are 13 residues in the CDR3. Per the germline V gene, CDR1 is LNHNV and CDR2 is YYDKDF (reference sequence). Trimming pared 5 bases from V and 1 base from J, leaving 9 bases between. CDR3 amino acids: CATSWAGSYEQYF. CDR3 sequence (DNA): TGTGCCACCAGCTGGGCAGGGTCCTACGAGCAGTACTTC. The variable domain in full, completed from reference TRBV15 and TRBJ2-7, reads DAMVIQNPRYQVTQFGKPVTLSCSQTLNHNVMYWYQQKSSQAPKLLFHYYDKDFNNEADTPDNFQSRRPNTSFCFLDIRSPGLGDTAMYLCATSWAGSYEQYFGPGTRLTVT.

In this sample, this clonotype turned up a few times. This chain uses TRBV27 with TRBJ1-6; weak D call: TRBD1 (5 bases). The V and J ends lost 5 bases and 0 bases respectively, with 14 bases between them. Per germline, CDR1 MNHEY and CDR2 SMNVEV (reference sequence). This CDR3 is 17 amino acids long. The CDR3 DNA follows: TGTGCCAGCAGTCCGCGACGGGGGAGCTCCTATAATTCACCCCTCCACTTT. This codes for CASSPRRGSSYNSPLHF.

This clonotype was detected only a few times. V is TRBV4-3 and J is TRBJ2-5; TRBD2 aligns across 14 bases. Germline V gene sequence: CDR1 LGHNA, CDR2 YSLEER. This CDR3 has 15 amino acids. V dropped 1 base and J dropped 5; count of bases not matched to a gene: 0. CDR3 residues: CASSQGLAGGETQYF. As DNA, the CDR3 is TGCGCCAGCAGCCAAGGACTAGCGGGGGGGGAGACCCAGTACTTC.

V is TRBV29-1 and J is TRBJ1-2; no firm D call. Trimming removed 7 bases from V and 2 bases from J, with 11 bases in between. The CDR3 consists of 12 residues. CDR1 is SQVTM and CDR2 is ANQGSEA in the germline V gene. The CDR3 loop is CSAGETNYGYTF. The DNA for the CDR3 is TGCAGCGCCGGGGAAACCAACTATGGCTACACCTTC. Together with reference TRBV29-1 and TRBJ1-2, the CDR3 gives the full variable domain: SAVISQKPSRDICQRGTSLTIQCQVDSQVTMMFWYRQQPGQSLTLIATANQGSEATYESGFVIDKFPISRPNLTFSTLTVSNMSPEDSSIYLCSAGETNYGYTFGSGTRLTVV.

The gene calls are TRBV20-1 and TRBJ2-3; TRBD2 matches 15 bases. Trimming at V came to 3 bases and at J to 5 bases, leaving 6 bases not matched to a gene. The CDR3 runs to 16 residues. CDR1 is DFQATT and CDR2 is SNEGSKA in the germline V gene (reference sequence). This CDR3 reads CSASSLGLAGGDTQYF. In DNA, the CDR3 is TGCAGTGCTAGCTCTCTGGGACTAGCGGGAGGAGATACGCAGTATTTT.

This clonotype was detected a few times. The CDR3 spells CAISGDGEKLFF. CDR3 DNA sequence: TGTGCCATCAGTGGGGACGGTGAAAAACTGTTTTTT. The chain joins TRBV10-3 to TRBJ1-4, with D tentatively TRBD1 (5 bases). The CDR3 loop spans 12 amino acids. V gave up 4 bases and J gave up 7 bases, with 7 bases separating them. Per the germline V gene, CDR1 is ENHRY and CDR2 is SYGVKD.

The V and J genes are TRBV7-9 and TRBJ2-7; 15 nucleotides line up with TRBD2. Trimming removed 5 bases from V and 3 bases from J; junction bases left unmatched: 5. Germline V CDR1 and CDR2: SEHNR, FQNEAQ (reference sequence). The CDR3 extends over 16 amino acids. The CDR3 sequence is CASSAGLAGGRYEQYF. DNA of the CDR3: TGTGCCAGCAGCGCCGGACTAGCGGGGGGGCGCTACGAGCAGTACTTC.

This chain connects TRBV6-1 to TRBJ2-2; possibly TRBD1 for D (6 bases). Germline V gene lookup returns CDR1 MNHNS and CDR2 SASEGT. The CDR3 is 16 amino acids. Trimming removed 7 bases at V and 3 bases at J, with 18 bases between. The chain's CDR3 is CASKTGHPVDTGELFF. CDR3 in DNA: TGTGCCAGCAAAACGGGACACCCGGTGGACACCGGGGAGCTGTTTTTT.

The chain links TRBV4-3 to TRBJ1-6; the D is unclear. From germline, CDR1 is LGHNA and CDR2 YSLEER. This CDR3 spans 15 amino acids. The ends were cut back, 0 bases at V and 5 bases at J, with 8 bases in the middle. In nucleotides, the CDR3 is TGCGCCAGCAGCCAAGATCGGCAGAATAATTCACCCCTCCACTTT. Its protein is CASSQDRQNNSPLHF.

This clonotype occurred a few times. The J gene is TRBJ2-5, the V gene TRBV4-3, with 9 nucleotides matching TRBD1. The J segment lost 4 bases and the V segment lost 0 bases, leaving 3 bases of the junction unmatched. Germline-derived CDR1 and CDR2 are LGHNA and YSLEER. CDR3 length equals 15 residues. This CDR3 is CASSQEDRGRETQYF. In DNA, the CDR3 is TGCGCCAGCAGCCAAGAGGACAGGGGAAGAGAGACCCAGTACTTC.

The sample holds a few counts of this clonotype. J is TRBJ1-5 and V is TRBV7-9, with D hard to call. The CDR3 has 17 residues. Deletions cut 3 bases from V and 4 bases from J, with 19 bases between. Germline V lookup: CDR1 SEHNR, CDR2 FQNEAQ (reference sequence). CDR3 coding DNA: TGTGCCAGCAGCTTGGGTTCACGGGCCCAAGAGAATCAGCCCCAGCATTTT. It specifies CASSLGSRAQENQPQHF.

The CDR3 region is CASSLGAGKAYEQYF. The CDR3 DNA reads as TGTGCCAGCAGTTTAGGGGCAGGGAAAGCCTACGAGCAGTACTTC. This rearrangement joins TRBV12-3 or TRBV12-4 to TRBJ2-7; D possibly corresponds to TRBD1 (5 bases). Trimming pared 1 base from V and 2 bases from J, leaving 12 bases between. The length of the CDR3 is 15 residues.

The sample holds a few counts of this clonotype. The chain carries TRBV11-2 and TRBJ2-2; 10 nucleotides match TRBD2. The CDR3 spans 18 residues. The junction had 9 bases not matched to a gene; V was cut back by 5 bases and J by 0 bases. Germline V gene lookup returns CDR1 SGHAT and CDR2 FQNNGV. CDR3 residues: CASSRISGGSANTGELFF. The CDR3 region has the DNA TGTGCCAGCAGCCGTATTAGCGGGGGGTCAGCGAACACCGGGGAGCTGTTTTTT.